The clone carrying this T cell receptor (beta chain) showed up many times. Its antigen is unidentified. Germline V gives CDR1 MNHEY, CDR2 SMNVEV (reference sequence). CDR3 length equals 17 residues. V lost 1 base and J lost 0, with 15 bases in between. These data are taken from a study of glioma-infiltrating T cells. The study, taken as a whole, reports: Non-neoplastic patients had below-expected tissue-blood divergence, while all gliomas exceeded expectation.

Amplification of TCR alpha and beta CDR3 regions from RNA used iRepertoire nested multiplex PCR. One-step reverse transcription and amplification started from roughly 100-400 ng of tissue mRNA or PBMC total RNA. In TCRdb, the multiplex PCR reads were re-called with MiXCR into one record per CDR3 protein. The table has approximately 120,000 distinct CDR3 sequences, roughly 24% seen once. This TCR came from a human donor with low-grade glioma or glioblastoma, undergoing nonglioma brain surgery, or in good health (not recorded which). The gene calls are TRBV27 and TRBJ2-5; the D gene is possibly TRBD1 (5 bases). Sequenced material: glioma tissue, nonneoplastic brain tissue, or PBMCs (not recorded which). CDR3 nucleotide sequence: TGTGCCAGCAGTTTATTAGGTGGCAGGGCCAACCAAGAGACCCAGTACTTC. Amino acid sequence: CASSLLGGRANQETQYF.